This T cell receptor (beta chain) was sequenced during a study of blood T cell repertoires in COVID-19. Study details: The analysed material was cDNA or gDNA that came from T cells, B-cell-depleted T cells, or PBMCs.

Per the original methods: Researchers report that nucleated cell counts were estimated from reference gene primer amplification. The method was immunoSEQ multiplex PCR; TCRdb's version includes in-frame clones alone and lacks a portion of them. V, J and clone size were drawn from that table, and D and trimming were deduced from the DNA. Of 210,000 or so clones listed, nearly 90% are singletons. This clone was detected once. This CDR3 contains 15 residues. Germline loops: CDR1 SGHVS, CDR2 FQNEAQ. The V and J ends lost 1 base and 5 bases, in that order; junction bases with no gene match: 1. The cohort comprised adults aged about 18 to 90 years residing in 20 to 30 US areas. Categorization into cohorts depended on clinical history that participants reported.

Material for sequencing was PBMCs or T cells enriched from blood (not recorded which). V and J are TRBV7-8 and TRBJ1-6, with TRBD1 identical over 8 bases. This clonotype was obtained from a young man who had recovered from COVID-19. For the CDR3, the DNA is TGTGCCAGCAGCTTAGGGACAGGGAATAATTCACCCCTCCACTTT. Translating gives CASSLGTGNNSPLHF.